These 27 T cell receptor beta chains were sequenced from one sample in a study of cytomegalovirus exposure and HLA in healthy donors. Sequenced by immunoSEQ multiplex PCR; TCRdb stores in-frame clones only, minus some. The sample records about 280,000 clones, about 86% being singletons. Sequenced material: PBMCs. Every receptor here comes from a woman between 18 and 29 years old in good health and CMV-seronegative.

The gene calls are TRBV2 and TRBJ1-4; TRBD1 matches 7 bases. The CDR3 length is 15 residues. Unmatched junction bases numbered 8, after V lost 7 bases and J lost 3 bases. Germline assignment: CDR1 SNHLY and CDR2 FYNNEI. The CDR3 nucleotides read TGTGCCAGCATAGGCAGGGGGACGTCTAATGAAAAACTGTTTTTT. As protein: CASIGRGTSNEKLFF.

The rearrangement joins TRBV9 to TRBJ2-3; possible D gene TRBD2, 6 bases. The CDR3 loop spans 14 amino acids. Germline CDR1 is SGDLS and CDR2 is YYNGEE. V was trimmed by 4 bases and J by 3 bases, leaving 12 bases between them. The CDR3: CASSPRGNTDTQYF. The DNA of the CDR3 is TGTGCCAGCAGCCCCCGGGGGAATACAGATACGCAGTATTTT. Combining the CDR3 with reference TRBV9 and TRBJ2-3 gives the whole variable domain DSGVTQTPKHLITATGQRVTLRCSPRSGDLSVYWYQQSLDQGLQFLIQYYNGEERAKGNILERFSAQQFPDLHSELNLSSLELGDSALYFCASSPRGNTDTQYFGPGTRLTVL.

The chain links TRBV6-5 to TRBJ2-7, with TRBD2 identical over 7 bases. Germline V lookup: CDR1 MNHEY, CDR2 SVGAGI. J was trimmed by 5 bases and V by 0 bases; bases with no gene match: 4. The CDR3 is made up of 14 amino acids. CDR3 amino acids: CASSYSGGPDEQYF. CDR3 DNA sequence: TGTGCCAGCAGTTACTCGGGAGGGCCGGACGAGCAGTACTTC.

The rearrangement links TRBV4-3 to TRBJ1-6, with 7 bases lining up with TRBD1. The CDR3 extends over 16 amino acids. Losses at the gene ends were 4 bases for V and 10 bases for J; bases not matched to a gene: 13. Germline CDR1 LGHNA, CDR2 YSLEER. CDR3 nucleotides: TGCGCCAGCAGCCTTGAAGTGGGACAGTCAGAATCACCCCTCCACTTT. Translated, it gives CASSLEVGQSESPLHF.

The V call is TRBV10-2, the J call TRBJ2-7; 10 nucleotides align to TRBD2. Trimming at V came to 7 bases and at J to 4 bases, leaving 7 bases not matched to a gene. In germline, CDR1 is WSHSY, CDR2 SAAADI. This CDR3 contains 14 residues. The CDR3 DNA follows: TGCGCCAGCACCCCCGGACTAGCGGCGTACGAGCAGTACTTC. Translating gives CASTPGLAAYEQYF.

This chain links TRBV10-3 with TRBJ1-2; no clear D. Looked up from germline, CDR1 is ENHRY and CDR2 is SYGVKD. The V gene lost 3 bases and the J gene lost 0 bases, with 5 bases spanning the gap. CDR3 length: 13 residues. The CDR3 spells CAISETANYGYTF. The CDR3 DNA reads TGTGCCATCAGTGAAACAGCTAACTATGGCTACACCTTC.

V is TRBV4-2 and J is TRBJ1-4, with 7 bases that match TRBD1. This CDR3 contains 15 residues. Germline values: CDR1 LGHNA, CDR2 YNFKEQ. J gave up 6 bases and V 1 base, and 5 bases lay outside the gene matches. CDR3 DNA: TGTGCCAGCAGCCAAGCCCGACAGGGATATGAAAAACTGTTTTTT. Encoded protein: CASSQARQGYEKLFF.

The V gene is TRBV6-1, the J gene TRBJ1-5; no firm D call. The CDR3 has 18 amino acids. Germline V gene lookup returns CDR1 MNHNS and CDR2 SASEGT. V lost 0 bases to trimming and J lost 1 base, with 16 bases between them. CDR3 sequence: CASSEALDYGLSNQPQHF. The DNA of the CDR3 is TGTGCCAGCAGTGAAGCACTAGACTACGGGCTCAGCAATCAGCCCCAGCATTTT.

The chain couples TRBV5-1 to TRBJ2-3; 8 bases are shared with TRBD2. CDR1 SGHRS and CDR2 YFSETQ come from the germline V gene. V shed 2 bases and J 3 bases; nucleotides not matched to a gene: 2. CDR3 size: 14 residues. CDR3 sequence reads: CASSFSGDTDTQYF. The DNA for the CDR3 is TGCGCCAGCAGCTTTAGCGGGGATACAGATACGCAGTATTTT.

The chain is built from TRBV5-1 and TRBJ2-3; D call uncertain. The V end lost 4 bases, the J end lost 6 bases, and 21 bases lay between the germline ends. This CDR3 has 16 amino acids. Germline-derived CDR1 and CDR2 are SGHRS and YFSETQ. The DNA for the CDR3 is TGCGCCAGCAGCCCAATAACCCTCGGTCGTTCGGATACGCAGTATTTT. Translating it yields CASSPITLGRSDTQYF.

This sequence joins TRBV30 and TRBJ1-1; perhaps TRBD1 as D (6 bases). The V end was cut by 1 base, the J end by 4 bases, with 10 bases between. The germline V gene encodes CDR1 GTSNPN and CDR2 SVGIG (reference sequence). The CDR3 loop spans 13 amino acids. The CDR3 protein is CAWSAQGITEAFF. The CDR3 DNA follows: TGTGCCTGGAGTGCCCAGGGGATCACTGAAGCTTTCTTT.

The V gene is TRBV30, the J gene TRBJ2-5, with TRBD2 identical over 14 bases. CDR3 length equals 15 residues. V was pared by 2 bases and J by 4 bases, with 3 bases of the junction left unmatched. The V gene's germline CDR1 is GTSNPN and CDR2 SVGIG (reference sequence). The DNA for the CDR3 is TGTGCCTGGAGTATGGGGACTAGCGGGAGAGAGACCCAGTACTTC. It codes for CAWSMGTSGRETQYF.

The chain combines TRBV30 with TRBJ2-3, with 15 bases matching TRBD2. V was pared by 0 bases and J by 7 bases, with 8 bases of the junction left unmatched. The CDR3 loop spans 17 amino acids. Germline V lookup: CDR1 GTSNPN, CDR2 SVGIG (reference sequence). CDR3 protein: CAWSVERTSGRVYTQYF. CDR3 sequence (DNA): TGTGCCTGGAGTGTAGAGAGGACTAGCGGGAGGGTATATACGCAGTATTTT.

The CDR3 is CASSQPRTRSYNEQFF. CDR3 nucleotides: TGTGCCAGCAGCCAACCCCGGACTAGAAGCTACAATGAGCAGTTCTTC. J is TRBJ2-1 and V is TRBV14; 7 bases are a match to TRBD2. The CDR3 contains 16 residues. Germline V gene lookup returns CDR1 SGHDN and CDR2 FVKESK. V was pared by 2 bases and J by 3 bases, with 7 bases of the junction left unmatched.

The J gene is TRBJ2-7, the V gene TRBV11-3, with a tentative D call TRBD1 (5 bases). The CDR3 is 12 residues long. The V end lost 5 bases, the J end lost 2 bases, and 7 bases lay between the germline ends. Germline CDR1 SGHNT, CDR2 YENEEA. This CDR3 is CASSPGPYEQYF. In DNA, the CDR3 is TGTGCCAGCAGCCCAGGGCCCTACGAGCAGTACTTC.

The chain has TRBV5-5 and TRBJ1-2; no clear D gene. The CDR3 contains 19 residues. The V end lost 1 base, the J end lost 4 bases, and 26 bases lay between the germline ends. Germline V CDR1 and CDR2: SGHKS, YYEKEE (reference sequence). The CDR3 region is CASSLWGSFAGRGGYGYTF. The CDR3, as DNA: TGTGCCAGCAGCTTGTGGGGTAGCTTCGCGGGCCGAGGAGGCTATGGCTACACCTTC.

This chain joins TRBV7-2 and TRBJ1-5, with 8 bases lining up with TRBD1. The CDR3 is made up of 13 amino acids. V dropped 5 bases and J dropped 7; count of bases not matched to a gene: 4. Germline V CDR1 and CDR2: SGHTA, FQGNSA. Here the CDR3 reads CASSTRQGQPQHF. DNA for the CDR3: TGTGCCAGCAGCACCAGACAGGGGCAGCCCCAGCATTTT.

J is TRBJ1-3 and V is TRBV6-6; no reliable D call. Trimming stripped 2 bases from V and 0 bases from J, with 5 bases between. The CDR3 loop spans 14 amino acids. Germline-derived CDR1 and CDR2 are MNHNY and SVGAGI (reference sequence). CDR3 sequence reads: CASSYISSGNTIYF. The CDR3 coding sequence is TGTGCCAGCAGTTACATCAGCTCTGGAAACACCATATATTTT.

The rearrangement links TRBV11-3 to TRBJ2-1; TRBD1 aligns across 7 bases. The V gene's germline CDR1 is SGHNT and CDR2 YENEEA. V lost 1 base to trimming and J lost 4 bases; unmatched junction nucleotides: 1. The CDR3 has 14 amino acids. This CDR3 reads CASSLGDRYNEQFF. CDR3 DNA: TGTGCCAGCAGCTTAGGGGACAGATACAATGAGCAGTTCTTC.

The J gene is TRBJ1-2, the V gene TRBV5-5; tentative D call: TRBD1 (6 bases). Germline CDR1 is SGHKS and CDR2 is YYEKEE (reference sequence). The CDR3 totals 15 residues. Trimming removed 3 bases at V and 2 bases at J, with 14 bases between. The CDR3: CASSSTGYSNYGYTF. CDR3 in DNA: TGTGCCAGCAGCTCAACAGGGTATTCCAACTATGGCTACACCTTC.

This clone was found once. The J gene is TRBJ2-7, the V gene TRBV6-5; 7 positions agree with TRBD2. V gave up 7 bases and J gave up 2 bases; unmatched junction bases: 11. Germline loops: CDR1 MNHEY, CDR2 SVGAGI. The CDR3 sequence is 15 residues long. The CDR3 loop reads CASNDGGLVAYEQYF. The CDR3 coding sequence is TGTGCCAGCAACGATGGAGGACTAGTAGCCTACGAGCAGTACTTC.

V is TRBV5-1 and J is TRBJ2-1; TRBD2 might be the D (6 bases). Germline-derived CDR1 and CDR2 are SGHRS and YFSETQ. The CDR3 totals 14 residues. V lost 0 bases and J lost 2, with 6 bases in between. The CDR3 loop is CASSLGLAYNEQFF. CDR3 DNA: TGCGCCAGCAGCTTGGGACTAGCCTACAATGAGCAGTTCTTC.

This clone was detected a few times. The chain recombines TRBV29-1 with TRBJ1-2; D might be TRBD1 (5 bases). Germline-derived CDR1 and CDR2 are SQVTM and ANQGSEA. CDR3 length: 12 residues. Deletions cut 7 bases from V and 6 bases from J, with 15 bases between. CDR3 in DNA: TGCAGCGCCCAGGGACTGCGCAATGGCTACACCTTC. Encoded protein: CSAQGLRNGYTF.

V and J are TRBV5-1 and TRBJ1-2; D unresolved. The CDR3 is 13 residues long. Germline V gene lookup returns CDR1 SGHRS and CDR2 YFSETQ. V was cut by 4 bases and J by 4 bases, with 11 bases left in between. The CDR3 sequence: CASSPGGSYGYTF. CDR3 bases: TGCGCCAGCAGCCCCGGTGGGAGCTATGGCTACACCTTC.

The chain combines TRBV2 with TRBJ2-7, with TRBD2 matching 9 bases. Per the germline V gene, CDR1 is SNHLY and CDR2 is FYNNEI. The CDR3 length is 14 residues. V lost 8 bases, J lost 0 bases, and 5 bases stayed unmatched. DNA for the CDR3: TGTGCCAGCGGCCTAGCGGGACTCTCCTACGAGCAGTACTTC. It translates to CASGLAGLSYEQYF.

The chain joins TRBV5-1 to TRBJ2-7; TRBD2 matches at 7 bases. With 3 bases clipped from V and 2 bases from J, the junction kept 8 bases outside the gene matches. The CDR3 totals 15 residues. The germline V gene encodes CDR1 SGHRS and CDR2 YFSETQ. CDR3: CASSSGRERTYEQYF. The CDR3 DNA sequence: TGCGCCAGCAGCTCCGGGCGGGAGCGCACCTACGAGCAGTACTTC.

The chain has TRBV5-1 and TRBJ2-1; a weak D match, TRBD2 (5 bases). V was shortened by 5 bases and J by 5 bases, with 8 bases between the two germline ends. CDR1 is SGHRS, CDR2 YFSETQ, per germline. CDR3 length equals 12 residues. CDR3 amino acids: CASRTGDNEQFF. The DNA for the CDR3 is TGCGCCAGCAGAACCGGGGACAATGAGCAGTTCTTC.